This TCR beta chain was sequenced during a study of blood T cell repertoires in COVID-19 (dated by TCRdb to between 2020 and 2021). Regarding the study in general: Samples covering the acute and convalescent phases of COVID-19 were provided by collaborators in the United States, Italy and Spain. The material from the prospective study consisted of cDNA or gDNA derived from T cells, B-cell-depleted T cells, or PBMCs. Subjects who had been exposed to COVID-19, were actively infected with it, or had recovered from it provided the deeply sampled blood TCRbeta repertoires that made up the dataset. A freely available public database, intended as a resource for researchers studying the immune response to SARS-CoV-2, is where the repertoires were released. Samples came from the ongoing ImmuneRACE study (first 160 participants) plus 1,254 subjects from 6 global collaborators. A de-identified subject ID, COVID-19 status, age in years and sex were almost always included in the sample metadata. Where available, HLA class I and class II types were obtained from metadata supplied by the sample provider rather than from assay-based typing.

Counted from cysteine to phenylalanine, this CDR3 has 15 amino acids. Only CDR3 DNA remains: 45 bases, in frame from the first base. Ends trimmed: V by 4 bases, J by 1 base; bases unmatched to a gene: 4. Findings and caveats that apply to the study as a whole: The amount of clinical and demographic metadata varied by source and participant and was provided uncurated.

On this clone: The target of this receptor is not known. Per-base quality was not reported, and no clone a single base away is much larger than it.

The collaborating institutions used their own protocols to collect whole blood in K2EDTA tubes. Collaborator samples were shipped for TCRbeta analysis as frozen whole blood, isolated PBMCs, or DNA extracted from either sample type. TCRbeta CDR3 regions were amplified from genomic DNA using the immunoSEQ Assay, a bias-controlled multiplex PCR. Processing in the source paper ran as follows. Within the assay, amplification of reference gene primers was used to estimate how many nucleated cells each sample contained. To quantify the absolute abundance of each unique TCRbeta CDR3 rearrangement, sequence reads were collapsed and filtered. Productive Simpson clonality was computed per sample as the square root of Simpson's diversity index over productive rearrangements. TCRdb provides this immuneACCESS table in a form limited to in-frame rearrangements. Some clones are lacking; in checked studies, under half of them reflect an unresolved V gene, and why the rest are absent is not known. V and J calls plus clone size are reproduced from that table; the DNA served to infer D and trimming. Present in this sample are some 200,000 clones, roughly 82% of which were seen just once. The top ten clonotypes cover over 9.5% of the sample.

The chain couples TRBV5-7 to TRBJ2-2; 7 bases in the junction line up with TRBD2. Being an ORF, TRBV5-7 has a function that is uncertain. This receptor was obtained from a woman aged 40 to 50 with acute or convalescent COVID-19. The source material was peripheral blood. This receptor has the CDR3 CASSRLAVNTGELFF. The nucleotide sequence reads as follows: TGTGCCAGCAGCCGTCTAGCGGTGAACACCGGGGAGCTGTTTTTT.